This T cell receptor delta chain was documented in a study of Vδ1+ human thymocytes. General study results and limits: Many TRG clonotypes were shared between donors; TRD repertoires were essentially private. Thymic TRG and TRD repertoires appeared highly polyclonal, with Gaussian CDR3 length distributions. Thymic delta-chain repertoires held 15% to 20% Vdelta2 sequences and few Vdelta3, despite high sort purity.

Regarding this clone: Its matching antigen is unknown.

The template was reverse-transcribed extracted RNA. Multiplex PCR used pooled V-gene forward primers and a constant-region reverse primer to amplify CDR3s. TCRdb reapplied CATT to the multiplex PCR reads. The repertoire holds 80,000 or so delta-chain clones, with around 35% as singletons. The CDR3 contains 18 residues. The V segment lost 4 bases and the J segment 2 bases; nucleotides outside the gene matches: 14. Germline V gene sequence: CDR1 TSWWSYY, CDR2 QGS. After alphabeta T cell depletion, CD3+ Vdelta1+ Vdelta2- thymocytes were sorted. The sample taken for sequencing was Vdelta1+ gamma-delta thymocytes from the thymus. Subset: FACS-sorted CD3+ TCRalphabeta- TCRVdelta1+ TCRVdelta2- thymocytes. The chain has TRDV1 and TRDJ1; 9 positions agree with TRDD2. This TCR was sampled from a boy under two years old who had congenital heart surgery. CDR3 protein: CALGGGLPTPRRTDKLIF. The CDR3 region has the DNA TGTGCTCTTGGGGGGGGCCTTCCTACTCCGCGAAGGACCGATAAACTCATCTTT.